This paragraph covers one TCR beta chain sequence. As yet, its antigen is unknown. This entry comes from a study of T cells in localized non-small cell lung cancer. Assay used: immunoSEQ multiplex PCR; TCRdb lists only in-frame clones, some missing. The sample holds tens of thousands of clones; over 75% are singletons and the top ten take 17%. Trimming removed 0 bases at V and 1 base at J, with 5 bases between. The germline CDR1 and CDR2 sequences are SGHRS and YFSETQ. This CDR3 has 15 residues. Study findings and constraints: Within adjacent lung there appeared a median around 57 of the top 100 tumor clones. Tumor samples were not multi-region, leaving intratumor heterogeneity unexcluded. Higher adjacent-lung clonality was associated with shorter survival. Uninvolved adjacent lung showed peak T cell clonality, exceeding tumor.

The origin of this receptor is an older male donor with stage III squamous cell lung carcinoma. The V call is TRBV5-1, the J call TRBJ2-6; D remains ambiguous. The starting material was peripheral blood, obtained before any cancer treatment. CDR3 residues: CASSLEQSGANVLTF. The CDR3 DNA follows: TGCGCCAGCAGCTTGGAACAGTCTGGGGCCAACGTCCTGACTTTC.